The 5 T cell receptor beta chains listed next were all sequenced from one sample in a study of monozygotic twins with inflammatory bowel disease. From the 5' RACE reads, TCRdb lists one entry per CDR3 protein and no DNA. This sample's clone table lists approximately 420,000 distinct CDR3 sequences. The sequenced material came from blood. The receptors were sampled from a human donor with ulcerative colitis or Crohn's disease, or a healthy co-twin of an affected twin (not recorded which).

V is TRBV5-1 and J is TRBJ2-7; absent DNA, TCRdb's TRBD2 call cannot be checked. Germline CDR1 is SGHRS and CDR2 is YFSETQ. This CDR3 is built from 16 residues. The CDR3 is CASSLAVTSGSGEQYF.

The chain uses TRBV2 and TRBJ2-1. Germline CDR1 reads SNHLY; CDR2 reads FYNNEI. This CDR3 has 12 amino acids. CDR3 sequence: CASSDFYNEQFF.

This sequence joins TRBV5-4 and TRBJ1-2. Germline CDR1 and CDR2: SGHNT and YYREEE (reference sequence). The CDR3 sequence is 13 residues long. CDR3 sequence: CASSPDFTYGYTF.

V is TRBV5-1 and J is TRBJ2-1; TCRdb selects TRBD1, and the lack of DNA leaves this call unchecked. The CDR3 has 14 residues. The germline gives CDR1 SGHRS, CDR2 YFSETQ. The CDR3 spells CASSLGQDYNEQFF.

The V and J genes are TRBV20-1 and TRBJ1-1. Germline values: CDR1 DFQATT, CDR2 SNEGSKA (reference sequence). The CDR3 covers 15 residues. CDR3 region: CSARKGSLPGTEAFF.